One T cell receptor (beta chain) is described in this entry. As yet, its antigen is unknown. This CDR3 region has 14 residues. The V gene lost 1 base and the J gene lost 5 bases, with 11 bases spanning the gap. Germline CDR1 is KGHSH and CDR2 is LQKENI. Data came from immunoSEQ multiplex PCR; TCRdb stores just in-frame clones and leaves some out. The sample records around 170,000 clones, 90% being singletons. This sample was taken from a study of T cell responses to AZD1222 COVID-19 vaccine. About the research overall: Second doses that came at about 4 or about 12 weeks were put together.

Overall study results and limits: The donors showed a predominance of white British ancestry and of females, with possible underestimation of clonal diversity. As reported, nearly half of all spike-specific TCRs target variant regions that are unmutated.

V and J are TRBV18 and TRBJ1-1, with unresolved D. Sequencing used peripheral blood, obtained on day 0 of AZD1222 vaccination. The TCR sequence derives from an adult in good health. This CDR3 is CASSPQSRYTEAFF. CDR3 nucleotide sequence: TGTGCCAGCTCACCACAAAGCAGGTATACTGAAGCTTTCTTT.